A selection of T cell receptor beta chains follows, all from one sample in a study of circulating tumor DNA in untreated peripheral T-cell lymphoma. Profiled with immunoSEQ multiplex PCR; TCRdb holds only in-frame clones, not every one. Of more than 4,500 clones in the sample, around 72% were seen once. Sequenced: tumor tissue. These receptors were taken from a human donor with peripheral T-cell lymphoma. Both conserved end residues are part of each CDR3. A D gene is named only where the DNA matches it firmly. Expanded clones get a size class; other rows say once, few or many, or leave the size out.

v_gene: TRBV7-7; j_gene: TRBJ2-1; abundance: -; d_gene: TRBD1; CDR3nt: TGTGCCAGCAGCCCTTTAACCGGACAGGGGGCCAACAATGAGCAGTTCTTC; CDR3aa: CASSPLTGQGANNEQFF
v_gene: TRBV7-7; j_gene: TRBJ1-2; abundance: -; d_gene: -; CDR3nt: TGTGCCAGCAGCCAAGGGAGGGGAGACTATGGCTACACCTTC; CDR3aa: CASSQGRGDYGYTF
v_gene: TRBV7-5; j_gene: TRBJ2-1; abundance: -; d_gene: -; CDR3nt: TGTGCCAGCAGCCAAGTATCAGGGGCCTCCTACAATGAGCAGTTCTTC; CDR3aa: CASSQVSGASYNEQFF
v_gene: TRBV18; j_gene: TRBJ2-7; abundance: -; d_gene: -; CDR3nt: TGTGCCAGCTCACCACCGGCCAGGCCCTACGAGCAGTACTTC; CDR3aa: CASSPPARPYEQYF
v_gene: TRBV14; j_gene: TRBJ2-7; abundance: few; d_gene: TRBD2; CDR3nt: TGTGCCAGCAGTCATAGCGGGAGGGCCGGGATCGAGCAGTACTTC; CDR3aa: CASSHSGRAGIEQYF
v_gene: TRBV25-1; j_gene: TRBJ1-1; abundance: -; d_gene: -; CDR3nt: TGTGCCAGCAGGTCGGCCGCGAACACTGAAGCTTTCTTT; CDR3aa: CASRSAANTEAFF
v_gene: TRBV1; j_gene: TRBJ2-2; abundance: -; d_gene: -; CDR3nt: TGCGCCAGCAGCCAAACGGCTGCGAACACCGGGGAGCTGTTTTTT; CDR3aa: CASSQTAANTGELFF
v_gene: TRBV28; j_gene: TRBJ2-3; abundance: -; d_gene: TRBD2; CDR3nt: TGTGCCAGCAGATTTAGCGGGAGTGGAGATACGCAGTATTTT; CDR3aa: CASRFSGSGDTQYF
v_gene: TRBV18; j_gene: TRBJ2-3; abundance: -; d_gene: TRBD2; CDR3nt: TGTGCCAGCTCACCCGCCCGGACTAGCGGAGTCAGCACAGATACGCAGTATTTT; CDR3aa: CASSPARTSGVSTDTQYF
v_gene: TRBV28; j_gene: TRBJ2-3; abundance: -; d_gene: -; CDR3nt: TGTGCCAGCAACCTAGACAGCACAGATACGCAGTATTTT; CDR3aa: CASNLDSTDTQYF
v_gene: TRBV7-5; j_gene: TRBJ1-3; abundance: -; d_gene: -; CDR3nt: TGTGCCAGCAGCTTGTCAAGGACAGGCTCTGGAAACACCATATATTTT; CDR3aa: CASSLSRTGSGNTIYF
v_gene: TRBV28; j_gene: TRBJ1-2; abundance: few; d_gene: -; CDR3nt: TGTGCCAGCAGTGCTCCGGGCGCGGCGGCCTATGGCTACACCTTC; CDR3aa: CASSAPGAAAYGYTF
v_gene: TRBV10-2; j_gene: TRBJ2-3; abundance: -; d_gene: -; CDR3nt: TGCGCCAGCACCGGGGACTGGGACACAGATACGCAGTATTTT; CDR3aa: CASTGDWDTDTQYF
v_gene: TRBV6-7; j_gene: TRBJ2-7; abundance: -; d_gene: -; CDR3nt: TGTGCCAGCAGTATAGACTACGAGCAGTACTTC; CDR3aa: CASSIDYEQYF
v_gene: TRBV28; j_gene: TRBJ2-1; abundance: few; d_gene: TRBD2; CDR3nt: TGTGCCAGCATTATAGCGGGAGCAAACAATGAGCAGTTCTTC; CDR3aa: CASIIAGANNEQFF
v_gene: TRBV29-1; j_gene: TRBJ2-1; abundance: -; d_gene: -; CDR3nt: TGCAGCGTTGAAGAGGCCCACAATGAGCAGTTCTTC; CDR3aa: CSVEEAHNEQFF